The clone carrying this T cell receptor (beta chain) was seen only once. Original methodology: The authors estimated nucleated cell counts from reference gene primer amplification. Generated by immunoSEQ multiplex PCR, the TCRdb table keeps only in-frame clones and is missing some. V and J calls plus clone size are reproduced from that table; the DNA served to infer D and trimming. The table records approximately 220,000 clones, about 87% of them present only once. Germline values: CDR1 MDHEN, CDR2 SYDVKM. The length of the CDR3 is 16 residues. V lost 7 bases and J 0 bases, leaving 16 bases between the germline ends. The entry originates in a study of blood T cell repertoires in COVID-19. Study at large: Samples taken during acute and convalescent COVID-19 were collected in the United States, Italy and Spain. PBMCs, B-cell-depleted T cells, or T cells were the source of the cDNA or gDNA that made up the material.

Sequenced input: peripheral blood. The clonotype originates from a man in his 60s with acute or convalescent COVID-19. The V call is TRBV28, the J call TRBJ1-5; D is perhaps TRBD1 (5 bases). The CDR3 reads CASTLGGIYSNQPQHF. Here the CDR3 DNA reads TGTGCCAGCACCCTCGGGGGAATTTATAGCAATCAGCCCCAGCATTTT.